These T cell receptor beta chains were read from a single sample in a study of regulatory T cells in long-lasting Graves disease. Each CDR3 protein is one row after TCRdb ran MiXCR on the multiplex PCR reads. The sample has 400,000 to 500,000 distinct CDR3 sequences, less than 25% seen once. The sample in question was peripheral blood mononuclear cells (PBMCs), obtained when the disease was refractory, from a patient treated with antithyroid drugs. These receptors all come from a female donor with Graves disease. Each CDR3 is given with its conserved first and last residue. A D gene is named only where the DNA matches it firmly. Only some rows state a clone size, as once, few, many or a class for expanded clones.

size | J | V | D | DNA | CDR3
few | TRBJ1-2 | TRBV5-1 | - | TGCGCCAGCAGCCCGGACCCTACCTCGCGAGCAGGCTACACCTTC | CASSPDPTSRAGYTF
few | TRBJ2-3 | TRBV2 | - | TGTGCCAGCAGTCTGGACAGCACAGATACGCAGTATTTT | CASSLDSTDTQYF
- | TRBJ2-1 | TRBV9 | TRBD2 | TGTGCCAGCAGCCCAGAGGAGGCGGGAGTGGTCTACAATGAGCAGTTCTTC | CASSPEEAGVVYNEQFF
many | TRBJ1-6 | TRBV12-3/TRBV12-4 | TRBD1 | TGTGCCAGCAGTCAAGGTCCCCGGGACAGGGGAAATTCACCCCTCCACTTT | CASSQGPRDRGNSPLHF
many | TRBJ2-7 | TRBV27 | TRBD2 | TGTGCCAGCAGGCTAAGACTAGCGAGCTCCTACGAGCAGTACTTC | CASRLRLASSYEQYF
- | TRBJ2-1 | TRBV7-2 | TRBD2 | TGTGCCAGCAGCTTGTACGTACTAGCGGGAGAGATCGATGAGCAGTTCTTC | CASSLYVLAGEIDEQFF
many | TRBJ2-2 | TRBV19 | - | TGTGCCAGTAGTATAGGGAACTCGGAGCTGTTTTTT | CASSIGNSELFF
- | TRBJ2-3 | TRBV20-1 | - | TGCAGTGCTTCGGGACACCGGGACTCTCCAGATACGCAGTATTTT | CSASGHRDSPDTQYF
- | TRBJ1-5 | TRBV7-2 | - | TGTGCCAGCAGCTTTTTCGGGGGTCACAATCAGCCCCAGCATTTT | CASSFFGGHNQPQHF
few | TRBJ1-3 | TRBV7-2 | - | TGTGCCAGCAGCTTTGAATTCTCTGGAAACACCATATATTTT | CASSFEFSGNTIYF
many | TRBJ2-6 | TRBV2 | - | TGTGCCCTTAACGGTGACAGGGACTCATTTACTGGGGCCAACGTCCTGACTTTC | CALNGDRDSFTGANVLTF
many | TRBJ1-1 | TRBV30 | - | TGTGCCTGGAGTGTTGGCGCCAGCTTGAACACTGAAGCTTTCTTT | CAWSVGASLNTEAFF
many | TRBJ1-6 | TRBV20-1 | - | TGCAGTGCTAGTCTTCAAGTTGGGGGGGCCCTCCACTTT | CSASLQVGGALHF
many | TRBJ1-1 | TRBV6-2/TRBV6-3 | - | TGTGCCAGCAGTTACAGGGGTCCTGAAGCTTTCTTT | CASSYRGPEAFF
many | TRBJ2-1 | TRBV11-2 | TRBD1 | TGTGCCAGCAGCTCCGGGACAGGGGATCTTGAGCAGTTCTTC | CASSSGTGDLEQFF
once | TRBJ2-2 | TRBV5-6 | - | TGTGTCAGCAGCTTGGAACAGGTTCCCGTCGGGGAGCTGTTTTTT | CVSSLEQVPVGELFF
- | TRBJ1-1 | TRBV6-2/TRBV6-3 | TRBD1 | TGTGCCAGCAGGATACACACGGGACAGGGTGCTTTCTTT | CASRIHTGQGAFF
many | TRBJ1-1 | TRBV27 | - | TGTGCCAATCAGCAAATGAACACTGAAGCTTTCTTT | CANQQMNTEAFF
- | TRBJ1-2 | TRBV27 | - | TGTGCCAGCAGTTTAAGACGGTCCTCCAGCCCCAACTATGGCTACACCTTC | CASSLRRSSSPNYGYTF
many | TRBJ1-3 | TRBV28 | TRBD1 | TGTGCCAGCAGTTTCCGTGACAGGGGACCCAGAACCATATATTTT | CASSFRDRGPRTIYF
- | TRBJ1-2 | TRBV5-6 | - | TGTGCCAGCAGCCCTGGGGCAGCACTTAACTATGGCTACACCTTC | CASSPGAALNYGYTF
many | TRBJ2-7 | TRBV12-3/TRBV12-4 | - | TGTGCCAGCACCCTAGGGGGGGCATCCGAGCAGTACTTC | CASTLGGASEQYF
many | TRBJ1-5 | TRBV27 | - | TGTGCCAGCAGTTACGGTCGCAATCAGCCCCAGCATTTT | CASSYGRNQPQHF
few | TRBJ2-2 | TRBV28 | TRBD2 | TGTGCCAGCAGTTTTGGAGCGGGAGGTGATTCGTACGGCACCGGGGAGCTGTTTTTT | CASSFGAGGDSYGTGELFF
- | TRBJ2-3 | TRBV27 | TRBD2 | TGTGCCAGCGGGGGGACTATGAACACAGATACGCAGTATTTT | CASGGTMNTDTQYF
many | TRBJ2-7 | TRBV7-2 | - | TGTGCCAGCAGCTTCATACCGGGTCAAACCTACGAGCAGTACTTC | CASSFIPGQTYEQYF
few | TRBJ2-5 | TRBV6-1 | - | TGTGCCAGCACTTCAGGGTCCTATGAGACCCAGTACTTC | CASTSGSYETQYF
few | TRBJ1-1 | TRBV19 | - | TGTGCCACCGGGGGCACTGAAGCTTTCTTT | CATGGTEAFF
few | TRBJ2-3 | TRBV2 | - | TGTGCCAGCAGTGATGTTCCGGAGACAGATACGCAGTATTTT | CASSDVPETDTQYF
few | TRBJ2-2 | TRBV29-1 | - | TGCAGCGTTGAATTGGGTTGGCTGCAAGCCGGGGAGCTGTTTTTT | CSVELGWLQAGELFF
many | TRBJ2-7 | TRBV29-1 | - | TGCAGCGTTGAGCTCCCAGGAACCTACGAGCAGTACTTC | CSVELPGTYEQYF
many | TRBJ2-7 | TRBV11-2 | TRBD2 | TGTGCCAGCAGGGGGACTAGCGGTCCCTACGAGCAGTACTTC | CASRGTSGPYEQYF
- | TRBJ2-3 | TRBV28 | - | TGTGCCAGCAGTCACGGACTTCCGCAGTATTTT | CASSHGLPQYF
few | TRBJ2-3 | TRBV7-9 | - | TGTGCCAGCAGCTTAACAGGCCAGAACACAGATACGCAGTATTTT | CASSLTGQNTDTQYF
many | TRBJ2-7 | TRBV4-2 | - | TGTGCCAGCAGCCAGGGTCAGCAACTCTACGAGCAGTACTTC | CASSQGQQLYEQYF
many | TRBJ2-2 | TRBV27 | - | TGTGCCAGCAGTCTCAGGGACTCAATGATGGGCGGGGAGCTGTTTTTT | CASSLRDSMMGGELFF
many | TRBJ2-5 | TRBV6-9 | - | TGTGCCAGCAGTTACCTCTCGCAGCCAGAGACCCAGTACTTC | CASSYLSQPETQYF
- | TRBJ2-4 | TRBV5-1 | - | TGCGCCAGCAGCTTGGGGCTAGCGAGAGGGCCCTCTTTGTTGAAAAACATTCAGTACTTC | CASSLGLARGPSLLKNIQYF